One sample yielded the 13 T cell receptor beta chains listed below, sequenced in a study of blood T cell repertoires in COVID-19 (dated by TCRdb to 2020 to 2022). Library creation used the immunoSEQ multiplex PCR assay. TCRdb re-hosts the immuneACCESS table, in-frame sequences only. Its copies lack some clones; in the studies checked, an unresolved V gene accounts for under half of them, and the cause for the rest is not known. This sample lists around 390,000 clones; more than 75% were detected once. Jointly, the top ten make up approximately 10% of the sample. Material: PBMCs or T cells enriched from blood (not recorded which). These receptors originate from a woman between 45 and 60 years old who had recovered from COVID-19.

Only one count was recorded for this clone. This chain links TRBV5-1 with TRBJ1-2; 7 bases align to TRBD1. The CDR3 totals 15 residues. The V gene's germline CDR1 is SGHRS and CDR2 YFSETQ. V dropped 2 bases and J dropped 6; count of bases not matched to a gene: 10. CDR3 nucleotide sequence: TGCGCCAGCAGCTTTGGAACAGGGGATTGGAATGGCTACACCTTC. It codes for CASSFGTGDWNGYTF.

The V and J genes are TRBV3-1 (or the pseudogene TRBV3-2) and TRBJ1-4, with 7 bases identical to TRBD1. V lost 2 bases to trimming and J lost 4 bases; unmatched junction nucleotides: 7. Germline V gene sequence: CDR1 LGHDT, CDR2 YNNKEL (reference sequence). The CDR3 extends over 16 amino acids. The CDR3 DNA sequence: TGTGCCAGCAGCCAACGGGACAGCGTTTTTAATGAAAAACTGTTTTTT. It specifies CASSQRDSVFNEKLFF.

Concerning this clone itself: This CDR3 is also generated by other DNA sequences in the sample. V gene TRBV6-2 or TRBV6-3 combines with J gene TRBJ1-5; D not certain. The V gene lost 2 bases and the J gene lost 2 bases, with 4 bases spanning the gap. This CDR3 spans 13 amino acids. From germline, CDR1 is MNHEY and CDR2 SVGEGT. CDR3 region: CASSYGGNQPQHF. The CDR3 bases are TGTGCCAGCAGTTACGGAGGCAATCAGCCCCAGCATTTT.

The J gene is TRBJ2-1, the V gene TRBV7-9, with D possibly being TRBD2 (7 bases). V lost 5 bases and J 0 bases, leaving 14 bases between the germline ends. The CDR3 is 16 residues long. Germline assignment: CDR1 SEHNR and CDR2 FQNEAQ (reference sequence). The CDR3 loop reads CASSHGGAVSYNEQFF. Here the CDR3 DNA reads TGTGCCAGCAGCCATGGGGGGGCGGTCTCCTACAATGAGCAGTTCTTC.

The rearrangement links TRBV19 to TRBJ1-2; no clear D. Germline CDR1 and CDR2: LNHDA and SQIVND (reference sequence). The V end lost 8 bases, the J end lost 4 bases, and 11 bases lay between the germline ends. This CDR3 comprises 12 residues. The CDR3 loop is CASQSTGYGYTF. The CDR3 nucleotides are TGTGCCAGTCAATCAACGGGCTATGGCTACACCTTC.

The genes are TRBV15 and TRBJ2-3; 9 bases agree with TRBD2. Germline V CDR1 and CDR2: LNHNV, YYDKDF (reference sequence). V lost 0 bases to trimming and J lost 4 bases; unmatched junction nucleotides: 5. CDR3 length: 16 residues. The CDR3 DNA reads as TGTGCCACCAGCAGAGATAGCGGGGGTGGTGCAGATACGCAGTATTTT. It yields the protein CATSRDSGGGADTQYF.

CDR3 amino acids: CACDLPGRESPWFTDTQYF. CDR3 coding DNA: TGTGCCTGCGACTTGCCGGGCAGGGAATCCCCATGGTTCACAGATACGCAGTATTTT. The V gene is TRBV30, the J gene TRBJ2-3, with TRBD1 as a possible D gene (5 bases). Germline V gene lookup returns CDR1 GTSNPN and CDR2 SVGIG (reference sequence). The V and J ends lost 6 bases and 2 bases respectively, with 30 bases between them. The CDR3 consists of 19 residues.

V is TRBV2 and J is TRBJ1-4; D gene ambiguous. The CDR3 is 14 residues long. CDR1 and CDR2 from the germline V gene are SNHLY and FYNNEI. Trimming left V 2 bases short and J 4 bases short, with 8 bases between. The DNA of the CDR3 is TGTGCCAGCAGTGAAAAGGGAGTTAATGAAAAACTGTTTTTT. This codes for CASSEKGVNEKLFF.

The chain carries TRBV19 and TRBJ1-1; D perhaps matches TRBD1 (6 bases). Germline V gene sequence: CDR1 LNHDA, CDR2 SQIVND (reference sequence). This CDR3 region has 15 residues. The V and J ends lost 1 base and 1 base respectively, with 10 bases between them. CDR3 sequence reads: CASSIVPGENTEAFF. The CDR3 region has the DNA TGTGCCAGTAGTATAGTTCCAGGGGAGAACACTGAAGCTTTCTTT.

With respect to this clone: The sample contains more than one DNA sequence encoding this CDR3. The chain couples TRBV2 to TRBJ1-2; TRBD1 is a possible D gene (6 bases). Trimming shortened V by 3 bases and J by 2 bases, and 7 bases separated the two germline ends. Looked up from germline, CDR1 is SNHLY and CDR2 is FYNNEI. This CDR3 is built from 13 residues. The CDR3 loop reads CASSEDRNYGYTF. CDR3 nucleotide sequence: TGTGCCAGCAGTGAGGACAGAAACTATGGCTACACCTTC.

The chain links TRBV11-2 to TRBJ2-7, with TRBD1 matching over 8 bases. After removal of 3 bases from V and 4 bases from J, the junction contained 8 bases not matched to a gene. The CDR3 consists of 15 residues. Germline CDR1 reads SGHAT; CDR2 reads FQNNGV. The CDR3 protein is CASSFRGQGSYEQYF. The CDR3 DNA sequence: TGTGCCAGCAGCTTCAGAGGACAGGGCTCATACGAGCAGTACTTC.

This chain connects TRBV12-3 or TRBV12-4 to TRBJ1-2, with D possibly being TRBD1 (6 bases). V dropped 2 bases and J dropped 7 bases, with 11 bases sitting between them. This CDR3 is built from 13 residues. CDR3 loop: CASSLNREGGYTF. The CDR3 DNA reads TGTGCCAGCAGTTTAAACAGGGAGGGTGGCTACACCTTC.

The V call is TRBV2, the J call TRBJ1-1, with 7 bases lining up with TRBD1. Germline V gene lookup returns CDR1 SNHLY and CDR2 FYNNEI. The CDR3 has 16 residues. V trimming: 6 bases; J trimming: 0 bases; junction bases outside the gene matches: 10. CDR3 sequence (DNA): TGTGCCAGCAGGGGGAACAGGGGTGGGATGAACACTGAAGCTTTCTTT. Translating gives CASRGNRGGMNTEAFF.